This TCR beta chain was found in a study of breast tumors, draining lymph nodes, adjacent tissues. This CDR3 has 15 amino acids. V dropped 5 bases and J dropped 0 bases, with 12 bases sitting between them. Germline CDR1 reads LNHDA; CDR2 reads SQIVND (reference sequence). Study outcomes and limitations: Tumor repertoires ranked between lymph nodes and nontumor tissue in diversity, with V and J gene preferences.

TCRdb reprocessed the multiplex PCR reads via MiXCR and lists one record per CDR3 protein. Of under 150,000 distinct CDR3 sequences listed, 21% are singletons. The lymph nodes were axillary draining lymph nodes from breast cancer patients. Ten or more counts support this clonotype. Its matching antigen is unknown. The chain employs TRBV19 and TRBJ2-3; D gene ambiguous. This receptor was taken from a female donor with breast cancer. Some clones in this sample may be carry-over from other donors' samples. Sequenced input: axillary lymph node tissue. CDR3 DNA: TGTGCCAGTAGTCCCCGGACCGTGAGCACAGATACGCAGTATTTT. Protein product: CASSPRTVSTDTQYF. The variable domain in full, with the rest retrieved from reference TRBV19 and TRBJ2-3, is DGGITQSPKYLFRKEGQNVTLSCEQNLNHDAMYWYRQDPGQGLRLIYYSQIVNDFQKGDIAEGYSVSREKKESFPLTVTSAQKNPTAFYLCASSPRTVSTDTQYFGPGTRLTVL.